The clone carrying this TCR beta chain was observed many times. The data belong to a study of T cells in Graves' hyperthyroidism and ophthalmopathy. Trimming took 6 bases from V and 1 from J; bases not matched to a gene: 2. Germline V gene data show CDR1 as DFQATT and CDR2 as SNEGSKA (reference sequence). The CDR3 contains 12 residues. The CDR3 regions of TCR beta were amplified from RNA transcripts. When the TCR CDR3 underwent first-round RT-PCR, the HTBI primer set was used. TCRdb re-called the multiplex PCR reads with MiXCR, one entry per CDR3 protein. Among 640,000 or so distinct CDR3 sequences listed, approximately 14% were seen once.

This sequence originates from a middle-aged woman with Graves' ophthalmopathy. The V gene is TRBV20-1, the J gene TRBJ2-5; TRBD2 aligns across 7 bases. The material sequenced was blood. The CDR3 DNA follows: TGCAGTGCAAGACTAGCCCAAGAGACCCAGTACTTC. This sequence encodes CSARLAQETQYF.